The text below deals with one T cell receptor (beta chain). The data are from a study of shared clonotypes between healthy human individuals. Overall study context: Donors had three CD4 naive, three CD4 memory, two CD8 naive and one CD8 memory plate apiece.

Some clones are missing from TCRdb's copy, which holds only in-frame ones; the method was immunoSEQ multiplex PCR. The sample yields around 2,100,000 clones, approximately 94% seen once. The CDR3 totals 16 residues. Germline V gene lookup returns CDR1 LNHNV and CDR2 YYDKDF (reference sequence). V gave up 1 base and J gave up 3 bases, with 15 bases separating them. Selected positively for CCR7 and CD45RO-negative, naive CD8 cells excluded terminally differentiated effector memory CD45RA+ cells. This chain connects TRBV15 to TRBJ1-1; D is possibly TRBD1 (6 bases). The clonotype comes from a man between 18 and 29 years old in good health. Specimen: naive CD8+ T cells sorted from blood. This CDR3 is CATSRGGENRDTEAFF. CDR3 nucleotides: TGTGCCACCAGCAGAGGGGGGGAAAACAGGGACACTGAAGCTTTCTTT.